This T cell receptor (beta chain) appears in the sequencing data of a study of T cells in Graves' hyperthyroidism and ophthalmopathy. TCR beta CDR3 region amplification was performed from RNA transcripts. Carried out on the TCR CDR3, a first-round RT-PCR used the HTBI primer set. TCRdb called the multiplex PCR reads again in MiXCR, with one record for every CDR3 protein. The sample carries 300,000 to 400,000 distinct CDR3 sequences, about 18% recorded once. Germline assignment: CDR1 SGHTA and CDR2 FQGNSA. The CDR3 runs to 15 residues. The V end was cut by 3 bases, the J end by 4 bases, with 15 bases between. Patients having uncontrolled infection, another autoimmune disease, pregnancy or lactation were not included. Clinical symptoms, serum thyroxine and TRAb, thyroid ultrasound and orbital computed tomography together formed the diagnostic basis. The authors took PBMCs from 10 ml fresh peripheral blood.

Note on this clonotype: Its matching antigen is unknown.

Notes on the study in general: Most thyroid clonotypes with frequency above 0.001 were detected in blood.

The origin of this receptor is a woman in her forties or fifties with Graves' hyperthyroidism. This chain links TRBV7-2 with TRBJ2-5; the D is unclear. What was sequenced was blood. The CDR3 protein is CASSLGGSTGETQYF. As DNA, the CDR3 is TGTGCCAGCAGCTTGGGCGGATCGACGGGAGAGACCCAGTACTTC.